Given below is one T cell receptor beta chain in context. The data are from a study of cytomegalovirus exposure and HLA in healthy donors. The table came from immunoSEQ multiplex PCR; TCRdb's copy has only in-frame clones and leaves some out. The sample lists over 110,000 clones; about 86% were seen once. Germline loops: CDR1 MNHEY, CDR2 SMNVEV (reference sequence). J was trimmed by 0 bases and V by 6 bases; bases with no gene match: 1. The CDR3 consists of 14 residues. The sequence was collected from a man between 18 and 29 years old in good health and CMV-seronegative. This sequence joins TRBV27 and TRBJ2-2; 7 nucleotides align to TRBD1. The sample was PBMCs. The CDR3 bases are TGTGCCAGCAGCGGGACAGCGAACACCGGGGAGCTGTTTTTT. Translated: CASSGTANTGELFF.